Listed below are T cell receptor beta chains from one sample, sequenced in a study of T-cell memory formation after mild COVID-19. TCRdb called the 5' RACE reads again in MiXCR, with one record for every CDR3 protein. Counted here are approximately 260,000 distinct CDR3 sequences, approximately 18% occurring once; the ten biggest clones make up roughly 23%. Sequencing input: PBMCs or a T cell subset sorted from them (not recorded which). Source of these receptors: a man between 18 and 29 years old who had mild COVID-19 (a few samples of this study predate the infection). Cell type and time point are not known. Both conserved end residues are part of each CDR3. The D gene is left open where the match is weak. Expanded clones are given a class, and other clones once, few, many or no size at all.

d_call j_call v_call clone_size cdr3_aa cdr3_nt
. TRBJ2-1 TRBV9 . CASQKSGNLYTEQFF TGTGCCAGCCAAAAGTCAGGGAACTTATACACTGAGCAGTTCTTC
. TRBJ2-5 TRBV12-3/TRBV12-4 . CASSNPGTETQYF TGTGCCAGCAGTAATCCGGGAACAGAGACCCAGTACTTC
. TRBJ1-6 TRBV7-6 medium-sized CASSLYPESSYNSPLHF TGTGCCAGCAGCTTATACCCGGAGAGCTCCTATAATTCACCCCTCCACTTT
TRBD1 TRBJ2-2 TRBV20-1 few CSASKGQAFGELFF TGCAGTGCTAGTAAGGGACAGGCTTTCGGGGAGCTGTTTTTT
. TRBJ1-2 TRBV5-5 few CASSPRGETPANYGYTF TGTGCCAGCTCCCCTCGGGGGGAGACCCCAGCTAACTATGGCTACACCTTC
. TRBJ1-1 TRBV6-4 few CASSGYREDEAFF TGTGCCAGCAGTGGCTACAGGGAAGACGAAGCTTTCTTT
. TRBJ2-2 TRBV5-4 few CASSYGYAGELFF TGTGCCAGCAGCTATGGTTATGCCGGGGAGCTGTTTTTT
. TRBJ2-3 TRBV20-1 few CSASRGTISTDTQYF TGCAGTGCTAGCCGGGGGACCATTAGCACAGATACGCAGTATTTT
. TRBJ1-2 TRBV28 . CATGYYGYTF TGTGCCACCGGGTACTATGGCTACACCTTC
. TRBJ1-2 TRBV5-1 few CASGADNYGYTF TGCGCCAGCGGGGCGGACAACTATGGCTACACCTTC
. TRBJ2-4 TRBV19 . CASSWDILNIQYF TGTGCCAGTAGTTGGGACATCCTTAACATTCAGTACTTC
. TRBJ1-4 TRBV12-3/TRBV12-4 many CASRVSTNEKLFF TGTGCCAGCAGGGTGTCAACTAATGAAAAACTGTTTTTT
. TRBJ2-7 TRBV7-7 . CASSSGSGPAYEQYF TGTGCCAGCAGCTCAGGCTCTGGGCCGGCCTACGAGCAGTACTTC
TRBD1 TRBJ2-6 TRBV27 few CASSFGTGGAGANVLTF TGTGCCAGCAGTTTTGGGACAGGGGGCGCTGGGGCCAACGTCCTGACTTTC
. TRBJ1-5 TRBV28 . CASSLHPRVFNQPQHF TGTGCCAGCAGTTTACACCCTCGGGTCTTCAATCAGCCCCAGCATTTT
TRBD2 TRBJ2-5 TRBV12-3/TRBV12-4 few CASSLFGGRQETQYF TGTGCCAGCAGTTTATTCGGGGGGAGACAAGAGACCCAGTACTTC
. TRBJ2-7 TRBV4-1 few CASSLGSRGTYEQYF TGCGCCAGCAGCCTCGGCTCCCGGGGTACCTACGAGCAGTACTTC
TRBD1 TRBJ1-6 TRBV7-3 . CASSATGRGSPLHF TGTGCCAGCAGCGCGACAGGGAGGGGATCACCCCTCCACTTT
. TRBJ2-6 TRBV5-4 . CASSFTGFGANVLTF TGTGCCAGCAGCTTCACAGGGTTCGGGGCCAACGTCCTGACTTTC
TRBD2 TRBJ2-3 TRBV6-6 . CASSYSSGGDTQYF TGTGCCAGCAGTTACTCTAGCGGGGGGGATACGCAGTATTTT
TRBD1 TRBJ2-3 TRBV27 few CASSPWTGEPDTQYF TGTGCCAGCAGTCCATGGACAGGGGAACCAGATACGCAGTATTTT
TRBD1 TRBJ2-1 TRBV7-2 . CASSTTGGLGFHEQFF TGTGCCAGCAGCACGACAGGGGGATTGGGGTTCCATGAGCAGTTCTTC
TRBD1 TRBJ1-1 TRBV12-3/TRBV12-4 few CASSLGGQGGMNTEAFF TGTGCCAGCAGTTTAGGGGGTCAGGGGGGAATGAACACTGAAGCTTTCTTT
. TRBJ1-6 TRBV7-2 many CASSSPWSPLHF TGTGCCAGCAGCTCTCCGTGGTCACCCCTCCACTTT
. TRBJ1-5 TRBV4-3 . CASSPGEGQPQHF TGCGCCAGCAGCCCCGGAGAAGGTCAGCCCCAGCATTTT
. TRBJ2-1 TRBV11-2 . CASSPEIGYGFF TGTGCCAGCAGCCCAGAGATCGGATACGGGTTCTTC
. TRBJ1-2 TRBV28 . CASRPPTGYAYTF TGTGCCAGCAGACCCCCTACGGGGTATGCCTACACCTTC
. TRBJ1-6 TRBV28 few CASSRIYRNGSPLHF TGTGCCAGCAGCCGAATTTACAGGAACGGTTCACCCCTCCACTTT
. TRBJ2-7 TRBV10-1 . CASSDSPTYEQYF TGCGCCAGCAGTGACTCACCGACCTACGAGCAGTACTTC
. TRBJ2-5 TRBV12-3/TRBV12-4 many CASSRDQQETQYF TGTGCCAGCAGTCGGGACCAACAAGAGACCCAGTACTTC
TRBD2 TRBJ2-3 TRBV20-1 . CSGRLAGAVDTQYF TGCAGTGGGAGACTAGCGGGGGCGGTAGATACGCAGTATTTT
. TRBJ1-4 TRBV7-9 few CASSLDGLTNEKLFF TGTGCCAGCAGCTTAGATGGGCTCACTAATGAAAAACTGTTTTTT
. TRBJ1-6 TRBV5-1 once CASRPPWANSPLHF TGCGCCAGCAGACCACCCTGGGCTAATTCACCCCTCCACTTT
TRBD2 TRBJ2-1 TRBV3-1 few CASSPAGESYNEQFF TGTGCCAGCAGCCCGGCGGGGGAGTCCTACAATGAGCAGTTCTTC
. TRBJ2-4 TRBV6-2/TRBV6-3 . CASSSPSRRVLAKNIQYF TGTGCCAGCAGTTCCCCCTCGCGCCGGGTGCTAGCCAAAAACATTCAGTACTTC
. TRBJ2-1 TRBV7-3 . CASSLGGLTGDEQFF TGTGCCAGCAGCTTAGGGGGGCTCACTGGGGATGAGCAGTTCTTC
TRBD2 TRBJ2-7 TRBV20-1 few CSARDRRSGGLSSYEQYF TGCAGTGCTAGAGATAGGCGTAGCGGGGGCCTTAGCTCCTACGAGCAGTACTTC
TRBD2 TRBJ2-3 TRBV7-9 . CASSGPLAGGPPDTQYF TGTGCCAGCAGCGGACCTCTAGCGGGGGGACCCCCGGATACGCAGTATTTT
. TRBJ1-4 TRBV11-2 . CASSGRVATNEKLFF TGTGCCAGCTCCGGACGGGTAGCAACTAATGAAAAACTGTTTTTT
. TRBJ1-1 TRBV30 . CAWSRGDTEAFF TGTGCCTGGAGTCGGGGAGACACTGAAGCTTTCTTT
. TRBJ2-5 TRBV3-1 many CASSQGPTQYF TGTGCCAGCAGCCAAGGGCCGACCCAGTACTTC
TRBD1 TRBJ2-5 TRBV6-6 . CASSTTGTGGRETQYF TGTGCCAGCAGTACGACCGGGACAGGGGGCAGAGAGACCCAGTACTTC
TRBD1 TRBJ1-6 TRBV6-5 . CASSYSRQGDSPLHF TGTGCCAGCAGTTACTCTCGACAGGGGGATTCACCCCTCCACTTT
TRBD2 TRBJ2-2 TRBV4-1 . CASSQEGSGVAGELFF TGCGCCAGCAGCCAAGAGGGGAGCGGGGTGGCCGGGGAGCTGTTTTTT
TRBD2 TRBJ2-1 TRBV6-4 . CASSEASGGANEQFF TGTGCCAGCAGTGAGGCTAGCGGGGGGGCCAATGAGCAGTTCTTC
. TRBJ2-3 TRBV10-3 . CATTGRETDTQYF TGTGCCACCACGGGGCGGGAAACAGATACGCAGTATTTT
. TRBJ2-3 TRBV6-5 few CASGGGTDTQYF TGTGCCAGCGGCGGGGGCACAGATACGCAGTATTTT
TRBD1 TRBJ1-1 TRBV12-3/TRBV12-4 few CASSQQGLSTEAFF TGTGCCAGCAGTCAACAGGGGCTGAGCACTGAAGCTTTCTTT